These 25 T cell receptor beta chains share one sample of origin, sequenced in a study of cytomegalovirus exposure and HLA in healthy donors (TCRdb year 2017). Receptor amplification or capture employed the immunoSEQ multiplex PCR assay. A mixture of 60 forward primers for TCR Vbeta segments and 13 reverse primers for TCR Jbeta segments was used in the multiplex PCR. Drawn from immuneACCESS, this table holds only the in-frame rearrangements with V and J called that TCRdb kept. Clones are partly lost; checked studies trace under half to an unresolved V gene and leave the rest unexplained. Within this sample are 99,000 or so clones, with around 80% of them counted one time only. Clones ranked in the top ten supply about 5% of the sample. The sample consisted of PBMCs. The receptor set was obtained from a woman aged 18-30 years in good health and CMV-seropositive.

This chain connects TRBV28 to TRBJ1-6, with 7 bases fitting TRBD1. Germline CDR1 MDHEN, CDR2 SYDVKM. The CDR3 is made up of 13 amino acids. V shed 10 bases, J shed 4 bases, and the junction held 4 bases outside the gene matches. The CDR3 protein is CATATGYNSPLHF. CDR3 sequence (DNA): TGTGCCACCGCGACAGGGTATAATTCACCCCTCCACTTT.

On this clone: An end of the junction differs from the germline gene, which may be a read error. Other DNA sequences in this specimen translate into the identical CDR3. The rearrangement joins TRBV6-1 to TRBJ1-3; the D gene is possibly TRBD1 (5 bases). CDR3 length equals 16 residues. Germline-derived CDR1 and CDR2 are MNHNS and SASEGT. The CDR3 is CASSEGARFSGNTIYF. Here the CDR3 DNA reads TGCGCCAGCAGTGAAGGGGCCAGGTTCTCTGGAAACACCATATATTTT.

The gene calls are TRBV6-1 and TRBJ2-1, with D possibly TRBD2 on 5 matching bases. CDR3 size: 15 residues. Trimming removed 8 bases at V and 7 bases at J, with 21 bases between. Per germline, CDR1 MNHNS and CDR2 SASEGT. This CDR3 reads CASPRGAAFGNEQFF. DNA for the CDR3: TGTGCCAGCCCCCGGGGAGCGGCCTTTGGGAATGAGCAGTTCTTC.

This rearrangement joins TRBV6-1 to TRBJ2-3, with D perhaps TRBD2 (6 bases). The CDR3 length is 14 residues. V lost 6 bases, J lost 3 bases, and 13 bases lay in between. Germline V gives CDR1 MNHNS, CDR2 SASEGT. As DNA, the CDR3 is TGTGCCAGCAGCTGGGCGGGGATAACAGATACGCAGTATTTT. It encodes CASSWAGITDTQYF.

This clone was detected once. The chain has TRBV9 and TRBJ2-6, with 9 bases lining up with TRBD1. Germline CDR1 and CDR2: SGDLS and YYNGEE. This CDR3 contains 17 residues. The junction had 7 bases not matched to a gene; V was cut back by 6 bases and J by 0 bases. CDR3 DNA: TGTGCCAGCACTTGGGACAGGGAGAACTCTGGGGCCAACGTCCTGACTTTC. Encoded protein: CASTWDRENSGANVLTF. The full variable domain, with the rest looked up from reference TRBV9 and TRBJ2-6, is DSGVTQTPKHLITATGQRVTLRCSPRSGDLSVYWYQQSLDQGLQFLIQYYNGEERAKGNILERFSAQQFPDLHSELNLSSLELGDSALYFCASTWDRENSGANVLTFGAGSRLTVL.

The genes are TRBV30 and TRBJ1-3, with D maybe TRBD1 (5 bases). The V gene lost 1 base and the J gene lost 0 bases, with 10 bases spanning the gap. The CDR3 totals 15 residues. Germline V gene lookup returns CDR1 GTSNPN and CDR2 SVGIG (reference sequence). CDR3 sequence (DNA): TGTGCCTGGAGTGGGGGCTGGAACTCTGGAAACACCATATATTTT. Encoded protein: CAWSGGWNSGNTIYF.

The J gene is TRBJ2-7, the V gene TRBV5-1; the D is unclear. There are 13 residues in the CDR3. The germline gives CDR1 SGHRS, CDR2 YFSETQ. Trimming took off 0 bases at V and 6 bases at J, with 10 bases between the two ends. CDR3 DNA: TGCGCCAGCAGCTTGGTCAGCGTCAGCGAGCAGTACTTC. It translates to CASSLVSVSEQYF.

This chain links TRBV7-2 with TRBJ2-7; TRBD2 matches at 9 bases. V trimming: 5 bases; J trimming: 1 base; junction bases outside the gene matches: 6. The CDR3 has 15 amino acids. CDR1 and CDR2 from the germline V gene are SGHTA and FQGNSA. Here the CDR3 DNA reads TGTGCCAGCAGCAGGGGCGGGAGGGGGTCCTACGAGCAGTACTTC. This codes for CASSRGGRGSYEQYF.

In its sample, this clone was seen a few times. V and J are TRBV30 and TRBJ1-6; a weak D match, TRBD1 (5 bases). CDR1 GTSNPN and CDR2 SVGIG come from the germline V gene (reference sequence). CDR3 length equals 13 residues. Trimming shortened V by 0 bases and J by 10 bases, and 10 bases separated the two germline ends. This CDR3 reads CAWSVQVGSPLHF. The CDR3 bases are TGTGCCTGGAGTGTACAGGTCGGGTCACCCCTCCACTTT.

About this clone itself: Other DNA sequences within the sample encode an identical CDR3. The chain uses TRBV5-1 and TRBJ2-1, with a weak D call TRBD1 (6 bases). Germline values: CDR1 SGHRS, CDR2 YFSETQ. V was cut by 2 bases and J by 7 bases, with 10 bases left in between. The CDR3 loop spans 13 amino acids. The CDR3 spells CASSFGQGNEQFF. The CDR3 coding sequence is TGCGCCAGCAGCTTTGGTCAGGGGAATGAGCAGTTCTTC.

The chain recombines TRBV28 with TRBJ1-3; D is ambiguous. The V and J ends lost 4 bases and 1 base respectively, with 17 bases between them. In germline, CDR1 is MDHEN, CDR2 SYDVKM. This CDR3 is built from 17 residues. CDR3 sequence reads: CASSSRRGKESGNTIYF. The CDR3, as DNA: TGTGCCAGCAGTTCCCGGAGAGGGAAAGAGTCTGGAAACACCATATATTTT. Based on the CDR3 plus reference TRBV28 and TRBJ1-3, the full variable domain is DVKVTQSSRYLVKRTGEKVFLECVQDMDHENMFWYRQDPGLGLRLIYFSYDVKMKEKGDIPEGYSVSREKKERFSLILESASTNQTSMYLCASSSRRGKESGNTIYFGEGSWLTVV.

This clone was seen more than once but under ten times. The chain carries TRBV16 and TRBJ2-7; a possible D gene is TRBD2 (5 bases). The CDR3 length is 16 residues. From germline, CDR1 is KGHSY and CDR2 FQNENV. Trimming removed 6 bases from V and 2 bases from J, with 20 bases in between. The CDR3 DNA follows: TGTGCCAGCAGTTCATATCCCGGGAACTTCCCCTACGAGCAGTACTTC. Translation gives CASSSYPGNFPYEQYF.

The chain links TRBV9 to TRBJ2-5; 13 nucleotides align to TRBD2. The CDR3 is made up of 15 amino acids. The V segment lost 0 bases and the J segment 4 bases; nucleotides outside the gene matches: 0. CDR1 and CDR2 from the germline V gene are SGDLS and YYNGEE. DNA for the CDR3: TGTGCCAGCAGCGTAGGACTAGCGGGAGGAGAGACCCAGTACTTC. It translates to CASSVGLAGGETQYF.

This rearrangement joins TRBV5-1 to TRBJ2-1; D is perhaps TRBD2 (5 bases). Trimming stripped 4 bases from V and 8 bases from J, with 10 bases between. CDR3 length equals 12 residues. Germline CDR1 is SGHRS and CDR2 is YFSETQ. CDR3 in DNA: TGCGCCAGCAGCCAAAGGGAGTATGAGCAGTTCTTC. Its translation is CASSQREYEQFF.

The V and J genes are TRBV28 and TRBJ2-5, with D perhaps matching TRBD1 (6 bases). Per the germline V gene, CDR1 is MDHEN and CDR2 is SYDVKM. The CDR3 loop spans 14 amino acids. Trimming removed 3 bases from V and 2 bases from J, with 10 bases in between. CDR3 in DNA: TGTGCCAGCAGTTTCGGTGGGACACAAGAGACCCAGTACTTC. This sequence encodes CASSFGGTQETQYF.

The chain combines TRBV7-3 with TRBJ2-3, with D perhaps matching TRBD1 (6 bases). Germline CDR1 SGHTA, CDR2 FQGTGA. V was pared by 5 bases and J by 3 bases, with 15 bases between. The CDR3 has 15 amino acids. The CDR3 sequence is CASSPQGSRTDTQYF. The CDR3 nucleotides read TGTGCCAGCAGCCCCCAGGGGAGTAGGACAGATACGCAGTATTTT.

The V gene is TRBV7-6, the J gene TRBJ2-5, with unresolved D. Trimming left V 3 bases short and J 2 bases short, with 4 bases between. The CDR3 consists of 12 residues. Per the germline V gene, CDR1 is SGHVS and CDR2 is FNYEAQ. CDR3 nucleotide sequence: TGTGCCAGCAGCTTCAGGCAAGAGACCCAGTACTTC. Protein product: CASSFRQETQYF.

The rearrangement joins TRBV29-1 to TRBJ2-5; a possible D gene is TRBD2 (5 bases). V lost 5 bases and J lost 0, with 10 bases in between. CDR1 and CDR2 from the germline V gene are SQVTM and ANQGSEA. The CDR3 has 13 amino acids. This CDR3 is CSVQPGNQETQYF. The CDR3 DNA follows: TGCAGCGTTCAGCCGGGGAACCAAGAGACCCAGTACTTC.

This clone was seen a few times. The chain has TRBV10-3 and TRBJ1-3; 12 bases align to TRBD1. Germline values: CDR1 ENHRY, CDR2 SYGVKD. V was clipped by 7 bases and J by 1 base; unmatched bases: 8. The CDR3 is 17 amino acids. CDR3 sequence: CAINGPGQGASGNTIYF. CDR3 nucleotide sequence: TGTGCCATCAATGGACCGGGACAGGGGGCATCTGGAAACACCATATATTTT.

The CDR3 is CASSPAAVAGNEQFF. The CDR3 coding sequence is TGCGCCAGCAGCCCGGCGGCTGTAGCGGGGAATGAGCAGTTCTTC. This chain joins TRBV5-1 and TRBJ2-1; TRBD2 matches at 8 bases. This CDR3 is built from 15 residues. V shed 4 bases, J shed 7 bases, and the junction held 10 bases outside the gene matches. The V gene's germline CDR1 is SGHRS and CDR2 YFSETQ.

V and J are TRBV30 and TRBJ1-1, with D hard to call. From germline, CDR1 is GTSNPN and CDR2 SVGIG (reference sequence). Trimming stripped 2 bases from V and 1 base from J, with 20 bases between. CDR3 length: 17 residues. The CDR3 reads CAWSPSPIVQRNTEAFF. CDR3 nucleotide sequence: TGTGCCTGGAGTCCCAGCCCCATAGTACAGAGGAACACTGAAGCTTTCTTT.

The chain recombines TRBV28 with TRBJ2-5, with 9 bases matching TRBD2. Germline values: CDR1 MDHEN, CDR2 SYDVKM. J lost 1 base, V lost 6 bases, and 6 bases had no gene match. The CDR3 covers 15 residues. CDR3 DNA: TGTGCCAGCAGCCGAGGGGGACTAGCCCAAGAGACCCAGTACTTC. Residues: CASSRGGLAQETQYF.

V usage is TRBV2 and J usage is TRBJ1-1, with no clear D. This CDR3 has 13 residues. Trimming stripped 5 bases from V and 1 base from J, with 8 bases between. From germline, CDR1 is SNHLY and CDR2 FYNNEI. The CDR3: CASSTRENTEAFF. In DNA form, the CDR3 reads TGTGCCAGCAGTACGAGAGAGAACACTGAAGCTTTCTTT.

Here the CDR3 reads CASSLIPEAPYQETQYF. The CDR3 coding sequence is TGCGCCAGCAGCTTGATCCCAGAGGCCCCGTACCAAGAGACCCAGTACTTC. This chain connects TRBV5-1 to TRBJ2-5; D is ambiguous. Trimming took 1 base from V and 0 from J, leaving 16 bases between them. CDR3 size: 17 residues. Germline V gene lookup returns CDR1 SGHRS and CDR2 YFSETQ.

As regards this clone: Germline is not matched at one junction end, which may reflect a read error. V and J are TRBV9 and TRBJ2-1; D not resolved. CDR3 size: 14 residues. The germline V gene has CDR1 SGDLS and CDR2 YYNGEE. The CDR3: CASSVTPSFNEQFF. The CDR3 bases are TGTGCCAGCAGCGTAACACCTTCCTTCAATGAGCAGTTCTTC.